This T cell receptor (beta chain) was retrieved from a study of T-cell reconstitution after alpha-beta-depleted transplantation in children. This clonotype was found a few times. The CDR3 runs to 16 residues. V was cut by 7 bases and J by 0 bases, with 14 bases left in between. Per the germline V gene, CDR1 is SGHRS and CDR2 is YFSETQ. TCRbeta library construction was performed incorporating unique molecular identifiers. TCRdb re-called the PCR reads with MiXCR, one entry per CDR3 protein. The table records hundreds of thousands of distinct CDR3 sequences, about 15% of them present only once. The gene calls are TRBV5-1 and TRBJ2-6; either TRBD1 or TRBD2 may supply D (5 bases each). Sample: PBMCs from the stem cell graft donor, taken from the stem cell graft. The TCR was taken from a human donor who donated a stem cell graft to a child with acute myeloid leukemia. The CDR3 nucleotides are TGCGCCAGCCGTCGGGACCGATCCTCTGGGGCCAACGTCCTGACTTTC. Translating gives CASRRDRSSGANVLTF.